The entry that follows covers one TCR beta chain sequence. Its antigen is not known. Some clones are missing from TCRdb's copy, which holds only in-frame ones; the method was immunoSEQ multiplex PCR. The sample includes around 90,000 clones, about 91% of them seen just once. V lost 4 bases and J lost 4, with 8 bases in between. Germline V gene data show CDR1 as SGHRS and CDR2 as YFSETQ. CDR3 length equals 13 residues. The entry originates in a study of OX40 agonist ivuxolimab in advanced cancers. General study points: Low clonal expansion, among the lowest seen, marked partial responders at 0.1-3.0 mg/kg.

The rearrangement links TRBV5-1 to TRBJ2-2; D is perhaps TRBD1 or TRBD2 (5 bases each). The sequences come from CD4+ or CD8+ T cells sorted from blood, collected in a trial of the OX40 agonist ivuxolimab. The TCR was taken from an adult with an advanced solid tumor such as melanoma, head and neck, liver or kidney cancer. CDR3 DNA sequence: TGCGCCAGCAGCCTCGGGACCACCGGGGAGCTGTTTTTT. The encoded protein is CASSLGTTGELFF. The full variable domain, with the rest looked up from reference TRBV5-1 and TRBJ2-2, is KAGVTQTPRYLIKTRGQQVTLSCSPISGHRSVSWYQQTPGQGLQFLFEYFSETQRNKGNFPGRFSGRQFSNSRSEMNVSTLELGDSALYLCASSLGTTGELFFGEGSRLTVL.